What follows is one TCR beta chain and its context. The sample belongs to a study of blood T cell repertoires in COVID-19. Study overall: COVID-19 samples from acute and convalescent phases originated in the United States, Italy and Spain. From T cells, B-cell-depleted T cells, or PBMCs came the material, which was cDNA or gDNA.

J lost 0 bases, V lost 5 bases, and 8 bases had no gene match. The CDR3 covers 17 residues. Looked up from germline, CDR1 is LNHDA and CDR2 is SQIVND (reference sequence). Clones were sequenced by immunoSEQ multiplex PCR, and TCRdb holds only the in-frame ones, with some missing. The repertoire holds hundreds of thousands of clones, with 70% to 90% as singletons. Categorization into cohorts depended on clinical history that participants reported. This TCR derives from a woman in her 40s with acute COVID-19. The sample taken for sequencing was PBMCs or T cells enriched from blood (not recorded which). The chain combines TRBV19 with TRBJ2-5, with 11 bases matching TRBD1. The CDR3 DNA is TGTGCCAGTAGTGTTACCGGGACAGGGGGTCACCAAGAGACCCAGTACTTC. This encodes CASSVTGTGGHQETQYF.